The clone carrying this T cell receptor beta chain appeared many times. The data derive from a study of early T cells in non-severe SARS-CoV-2 infection. TCRdb itself ran the 5' RACE reads through MiXCR, one entry per CDR3 protein. The sample holds around 57,000 distinct CDR3 sequences, 6% to 7% seen once. The CDR3 covers 14 residues. CDR1 is MNHEY, CDR2 SVGAGI, per germline. Trimming took off 0 bases at V and 2 bases at J, with 7 bases between the two ends. The gene calls are TRBV6-5 and TRBJ1-2; no clear D. The TCR was taken from an adult who was a healthcare worker with PCR-confirmed SARS-CoV-2 infection or an uninfected control (not recorded which). Sample: whole blood. In DNA, the CDR3 is TGTGCCAGCAGTTACTCGAACAGCAACTATGGCTACACCTTC. Protein product: CASSYSNSNYGYTF.